This is a list of T cell receptor beta chains from one sample in a study of T cells in Graves' hyperthyroidism and ophthalmopathy. TCRdb analysed the multiplex PCR reads with MiXCR anew, one entry per CDR3 protein. This sample has some 250,000 distinct CDR3 sequences; about 15% occur once, and the top ten carry approximately 12%. Source material: blood. The origin of the receptors is a woman aged 40-49 years with Graves' hyperthyroidism that later progressed to Graves' ophthalmopathy. Both conserved end residues are trimmed from each CDR3. D genes are given only for firm matches.

V gene	J gene	D gene	CDR3 protein
TRBV20-1	TRBJ2-7	TRBD1	SARRDRVSDYEQY
TRBV4-1	TRBJ2-1	TRBD1	ASSQIGQGKNNEQF
TRBV25-1	TRBJ2-2	TRBD2	ASSGPGLAGVDTGELF
TRBV6-1	TRBJ1-3	-	ASSRRIDSGNTIY
TRBV5-1	TRBJ2-5	-	ASSLVGQGLQETQY
TRBV6-6	TRBJ1-1	-	ASSYSTTSEAF
TRBV12-3/TRBV12-4	TRBJ2-1	TRBD2	ASSYLPGLAGKNEQF
TRBV28	TRBJ2-3	-	ASRPWTATDTQY
TRBV7-2	TRBJ2-5	-	ASRFFGQIQETQY
TRBV20-1	TRBJ1-1	TRBD1	SARDPPVRGRWVPTEAF
TRBV27	TRBJ2-7	-	ASSLWGDSGAYEQY
TRBV7-9	TRBJ2-5	-	ASSLESQETQY
TRBV28	TRBJ2-3	TRBD2	ASSHPWTSGSTDTQY
TRBV7-8	TRBJ2-3	TRBD2	ASSLYRGRLAGFTDTQY
TRBV3-1	TRBJ2-5	-	ASSQEGLAKETQY
TRBV12-3/TRBV12-4	TRBJ1-4	-	ASSLRGSTNEKLF
TRBV6-5	TRBJ1-3	TRBD1	ASRRDSLSGNTIY
TRBV28	TRBJ1-1	-	ASRSPGFFTEAF
TRBV3-1	TRBJ2-7	-	ASMGSGRSYEQY
TRBV6-2/TRBV6-3	TRBJ1-3	-	ASSFLTGNTIY
TRBV7-9	TRBJ2-7	-	ASCPDNNYEQY
TRBV9	TRBJ2-7	TRBD1	ASSLTGTGVSGEQY
TRBV9	TRBJ1-2	TRBD1	ASSVGTGGGYT
TRBV3-1	TRBJ1-3	-	ASSQGSKDSISGNTMY
TRBV2	TRBJ1-2	-	ASTDQPGRGDYGYT
TRBV29-1	TRBJ2-5	-	SVESNRQETQY
TRBV27	TRBJ2-6	-	ASTLRRSSGANVLT
TRBV2	TRBJ1-4	-	ASSVDKKLF